This T cell receptor beta chain was identified during a study of T cell changes during pregnancy in multiple sclerosis. The table came from immunoSEQ multiplex PCR; TCRdb's copy has only in-frame clones and leaves some out. The data hold about 36,000 clones, with about 92% observed a single time. The sample taken for sequencing was PBMCs (not recorded whether the cells were cultured). This receptor was identified in a female donor with multiple sclerosis, enrolled in a pregnancy study.

The DNA for the CDR3 is TGTGCCAGCAGTGAATTGTCGGGACAGGGGGACGACGAGCAGTACTTC. Translating it yields CASSELSGQGDDEQYF. V and J are TRBV6-1 and TRBJ2-7; 11 nucleotides match TRBD1. The CDR3 spans 16 residues. Germline assignment: CDR1 MNHNS and CDR2 SASEGT. Trimming cost V 2 bases and J 5 bases; bases outside gene matches: 8.